Each of the 23 T cell receptor beta chains below was sequenced from the same sample in a study of T cells in pancreatic ductal adenocarcinoma. No neoadjuvant therapy was given to the selected pancreatic ductal adenocarcinoma patients before their surgery. Measured with immunoSEQ multiplex PCR; TCRdb has only the in-frame clones, and not every one. The sample lists around 16,000 clones; about 90% were seen once. The sample consisted of PBMCs. The receptor source for this set is a human donor with pancreatic ductal adenocarcinoma.

The chain is built from TRBV7-2 and TRBJ2-3; D is ambiguous. The length of the CDR3 is 13 residues. In germline, CDR1 is SGHTA, CDR2 FQGNSA. The V gene lost 6 bases and the J gene lost 5 bases, with 12 bases spanning the gap. The chain's CDR3 is CASRIAGLDTQYF. CDR3 in DNA: TGTGCCAGCAGGATAGCCGGGCTAGATACGCAGTATTTT.

This chain connects TRBV4-3 to TRBJ1-1; D possibly corresponds to TRBD1 (5 bases). Germline V lookup: CDR1 LGHNA, CDR2 YSLEER. The CDR3 extends over 15 amino acids. Trimming removed 0 bases from V and 4 bases from J, with 12 bases in between. CDR3 nucleotides: TGCGCCAGCAGCCAAGACAGGGCCAGGAGCACTGAAGCTTTCTTT. It yields the protein CASSQDRARSTEAFF.

In this sample, this clone turned up a few times. The chain couples TRBV6-6 to TRBJ2-5; the D gene is possibly TRBD1 (6 bases). The CDR3 sequence is 15 residues long. Germline CDR1 and CDR2: MNHNY and SVGAGI (reference sequence). The germline V and J ends were trimmed by 0 bases and 7 bases, with 15 bases remaining between them. As DNA, the CDR3 is TGTGCCAGCAGTTACTCGGATGGGGGCGCGGGGACCCAGTACTTC. This translates into CASSYSDGGAGTQYF.

The CDR3 protein is CASSPGTVSNQPQHF. The CDR3 DNA is TGTGCCAGTAGTCCGGGGACAGTTAGCAATCAGCCCCAGCATTTT. The J gene is TRBJ1-5, the V gene TRBV19, with 7 bases lining up with TRBD1. The junction had 4 bases not matched to a gene; V was cut back by 5 bases and J by 0 bases. The CDR3 has 15 amino acids. Germline loops: CDR1 LNHDA, CDR2 SQIVND (reference sequence).

The chain recombines TRBV5-6 with TRBJ2-3; TRBD1 matches at 8 bases. V gave up 4 bases and J gave up 3 bases; unmatched junction bases: 7. The CDR3 covers 15 residues. The V gene's germline CDR1 is SGHDT and CDR2 YYEEEE. CDR3 in amino acids: CASSPQGAQTDTQYF. In DNA form, the CDR3 reads TGTGCCAGCAGCCCCCAGGGGGCGCAGACAGATACGCAGTATTTT.

The CDR3 nucleotides read TGTGCCAGCAGCCAAGATCGTTATAAGGCAGGGGGCTATGGCTACACCTTC. Translated, it gives CASSQDRYKAGGYGYTF. This rearrangement joins TRBV14 to TRBJ1-2; 7 nucleotides align to TRBD1. The CDR3 loop spans 17 amino acids. CDR1 is SGHDN and CDR2 is FVKESK in the germline V gene. The junction had 11 bases not matched to a gene; V was cut back by 0 bases and J by 4 bases.

The chain joins TRBV11-2 to TRBJ2-7; 10 bases align to TRBD1. The germline CDR1 and CDR2 sequences are SGHAT and FQNNGV. V shed 1 base and J 5 bases; nucleotides not matched to a gene: 8. The CDR3 is made up of 16 amino acids. The CDR3 region has the DNA TGTGCCAGCAGCTTAGGATTAGGGACAGGGGACCACGAGCAGTACTTC. Residues: CASSLGLGTGDHEQYF. Filled out from reference TRBV11-2 and TRBJ2-7, the complete variable domain reads EAGVAQSPRYKIIEKRQSVAFWCNPISGHATLYWYQQILGQGPKLLIQFQNNGVVDDSQLPKDRFSAERLKGVDSTLKIQPAKLEDSAVYLCASSLGLGTGDHEQYFGPGTRLTVT.

This clone was counted once. The V gene is TRBV18, the J gene TRBJ2-3; D gene ambiguous. The V end was cut by 4 bases, the J end by 4 bases, with 9 bases between. This CDR3 spans 13 amino acids. Per the germline V gene, CDR1 is KGHSH and CDR2 is LQKENI. The CDR3 is CASSLTSSDTQYF. The CDR3 coding sequence is TGTGCCAGCTCACTAACCTCCTCAGATACGCAGTATTTT. The whole variable domain, filled in from reference TRBV18 and TRBJ2-3, reads NAGVMQNPRHLVRRRGQEARLRCSPMKGHSHVYWYRQLPEEGLKFMVYLQKENIIDESGMPKERFSAEFPKEGPSILRIQQVVRGDSAAYFCASSLTSSDTQYFGPGTRLTVL.

This chain uses TRBV27 with TRBJ2-2; D possibly corresponds to TRBD1 (5 bases). Trimming took off 0 bases at V and 0 bases at J, with 8 bases between the two ends. From germline, CDR1 is MNHEY and CDR2 SMNVEV (reference sequence). The CDR3 is 16 residues long. The CDR3 nucleotides read TGTGCCAGCAGTTTATCAGGGGAACCGAACACCGGGGAGCTGTTTTTT. Translation gives CASSLSGEPNTGELFF.

This clone was recorded once. The CDR3, as DNA: TGTGCCAGCAGCTTGGGACCGACGGTGGAGACCCAGTACTTC. This sequence encodes CASSLGPTVETQYF. The rearrangement uses TRBV5-5 and TRBJ2-5; D is undetermined. The germline V gene has CDR1 SGHKS and CDR2 YYEKEE (reference sequence). Trimming left V 0 bases short and J 5 bases short, with 11 bases between. The CDR3 spans 14 residues.

This clone was seen once. The chain carries TRBV7-9 and TRBJ2-7; TRBD1 might be the D (5 bases). V lost 0 bases and J 0 bases, leaving 12 bases between the germline ends. Germline V lookup: CDR1 SEHNR, CDR2 FQNEAQ (reference sequence). This CDR3 spans 16 amino acids. The CDR3 DNA reads TGTGCCAGCAGCTTAGCTACGACAGCCAGCTCCTACGAGCAGTACTTC. It specifies CASSLATTASSYEQYF. Supplemented by reference TRBV7-9 and TRBJ2-7, the full variable domain reads DTGVSQNPRHKITKRGQNVTFRCDPISEHNRLYWYRQTLGQGPEFLTYFQNEAQLEKSRLLSDRFSAERPKGSFSTLEIQRTEQGDSAMYLCASSLATTASSYEQYFGPGTRLTVT.

The rearrangement joins TRBV11-2 to TRBJ1-2; D is possibly TRBD1 (5 bases). CDR1 is SGHAT and CDR2 is FQNNGV in the germline V gene. The germline V and J ends were trimmed by 3 bases and 8 bases, with 13 bases remaining between them. This CDR3 is built from 13 residues. The CDR3 DNA is TGTGCCAGCAGCTTCGGCGGGGGGTTAGGCTACACCTTC. Its translation is CASSFGGGLGYTF.

The J gene is TRBJ2-1, the V gene TRBV4-3; 11 nucleotides align to TRBD1. Germline loops: CDR1 LGHNA, CDR2 YSLEER. V dropped 0 bases and J dropped 6; count of bases not matched to a gene: 4. The CDR3 is 16 amino acids. CDR3 in amino acids: CASSQDTGQGGNEQFF. CDR3 sequence (DNA): TGCGCCAGCAGCCAAGATACGGGACAGGGGGGCAATGAGCAGTTCTTC.

The chain recombines TRBV7-9 with TRBJ1-2, with 8 bases matching TRBD1. Germline lookup yields CDR1 SEHNR and CDR2 FQNEAQ (reference sequence). The V segment lost 1 base and the J segment 0 bases; nucleotides outside the gene matches: 7. This CDR3 spans 17 amino acids. The CDR3 coding sequence is TGTGCCAGCAGCTTAGGGACACAGGGGGGAACTAACTATGGCTACACCTTC. It yields the protein CASSLGTQGGTNYGYTF. Combining the CDR3 with reference TRBV7-9 and TRBJ1-2 gives the whole variable domain DTGVSQNPRHKITKRGQNVTFRCDPISEHNRLYWYRQTLGQGPEFLTYFQNEAQLEKSRLLSDRFSAERPKGSFSTLEIQRTEQGDSAMYLCASSLGTQGGTNYGYTFGSGTRLTVV.

The gene calls are TRBV30 and TRBJ1-3; D is unclear. CDR1 GTSNPN and CDR2 SVGIG come from the germline V gene (reference sequence). The germline V and J ends were trimmed by 0 bases and 8 bases, with 11 bases remaining between them. CDR3 size: 13 residues. This chain's CDR3 is CAWSVRGRDTIYF. In DNA form, the CDR3 reads TGTGCCTGGAGTGTACGAGGCCGAGACACCATATATTTT. The variable domain in full, completed from reference TRBV30 and TRBJ1-3, reads SQTIHQWPATLVQPVGSPLSLECTVEGTSNPNLYWYRQAAGRGLQLLFYSVGIGQISSEVPQNLSASRPQDRQFILSSKKLLLSDSGFYLCAWSVRGRDTIYFGEGSWLTVV.

This clone was detected only a few times. V and J are TRBV12-5 and TRBJ1-1, with 9 bases that match TRBD1. CDR3 length: 18 residues. Trimming at V came to 0 bases and at J to 0 bases, leaving 8 bases not matched to a gene. Looked up from germline, CDR1 is LGHNT and CDR2 is FRNRAP. CDR3 sequence (DNA): TGTGCTAGTGGTTTGGTAATCTTAACAGGGGGCATGAACACTGAAGCTTTCTTT. It codes for CASGLVILTGGMNTEAFF.

The chain combines TRBV2 with TRBJ2-5; 7 positions agree with TRBD2. Losses at the gene ends were 6 bases for V and 3 bases for J; bases not matched to a gene: 1. Germline CDR1 reads SNHLY; CDR2 reads FYNNEI. CDR3 length equals 12 residues. CDR3 sequence (DNA): TGTGCCAGCAGGGGGGGGAAAGAGACCCAGTACTTC. Its translation is CASRGGKETQYF.

This chain uses TRBV13 with TRBJ1-5; D gene ambiguous. Germline CDR1 PRHDT, CDR2 FYEKMQ (reference sequence). V lost 5 bases and J 3 bases, leaving 5 bases between the germline ends. The CDR3 loop spans 12 amino acids. DNA for the CDR3: TGTGCCAGCAGCGCAAACAATCAGCCCCAGCATTTT. Amino acid sequence: CASSANNQPQHF.

This clone was detected only once. The chain joins TRBV25-1 to TRBJ1-3, with D possibly TRBD1 on 5 matching bases. Germline-derived CDR1 and CDR2 are MGHDK and SYGVNS. Trimming cost V 8 bases and J 15 bases, with 17 bases left between them. The CDR3 has 11 residues. The CDR3 DNA reads TGTGCCAGCGACGGAGCCCCCGGGACATATTTT. It specifies CASDGAPGTYF. Combining the CDR3 with reference TRBV25-1 and TRBJ1-3 gives the whole variable domain EADIYQTPRYLVIGTGKKITLECSQTMGHDKMYWYQQDPGMELHLIHYSYGVNSTEKGDLSSESTVSRIRTEHFPLTLESARPSHTSQYLCASDGAPGTYFGEGSWLTVV.

The chain uses TRBV18 and TRBJ1-4; the D gene is possibly TRBD1 (6 bases). Trimming took 4 bases from V and 0 from J, leaving 9 bases between them. This CDR3 is built from 15 residues. Germline V gene data show CDR1 as KGHSH and CDR2 as LQKENI. CDR3 sequence reads: CASSLDRTTNEKLFF. The CDR3 nucleotides read TGTGCCAGCTCACTTGACAGGACAACTAATGAAAAACTGTTTTTT.

The chain is built from TRBV19 and TRBJ1-6, with TRBD1 identical over 12 bases. From germline, CDR1 is LNHDA and CDR2 SQIVND (reference sequence). Trimming cost V 0 bases and J 13 bases; bases outside gene matches: 4. The CDR3 has 15 amino acids. CDR3 amino acids: CASSIEGTGGAPLHF. CDR3 DNA: TGTGCCAGTAGTATAGAAGGGACAGGGGGCGCGCCCCTCCACTTT.

This clone was seen a single time. The gene calls are TRBV29-1 and TRBJ2-7; D is undetermined. The ends were cut back, 4 bases at V and 4 bases at J, with 17 bases in the middle. The CDR3 sequence is 14 residues long. CDR1 and CDR2 from the germline V gene are SQVTM and ANQGSEA. The CDR3 DNA follows: TGCAGCGTTGGGTCCTGGACCCAACGGTACGAGCAGTACTTC. It translates to CSVGSWTQRYEQYF.

The rearrangement joins TRBV27 to TRBJ2-4, with no clear D. V was trimmed by 5 bases and J by 0 bases, leaving 11 bases between them. CDR3 length: 15 residues. CDR1 MNHEY and CDR2 SMNVEV come from the germline V gene (reference sequence). In DNA form, the CDR3 reads TGTGCCAGCAGTCCTCTAATCATAGCCAAAAACATTCAGTACTTC. Its protein is CASSPLIIAKNIQYF.